This T cell receptor (beta chain) was identified in a study of blood T cells in healthy people across ages. Study-wide context: Template switching retrieved approximately one barcoded beta molecule for each two T cells. Study observations and caveats: Long-lived and aged donors differed, with more naive CD4+ cells and higher diversity in the long-lived. Leaving the PBMCs unsorted stopped any conclusive comparison of naive versus antigen-experienced cells. Older age went with lower TCR beta diversity per million T cells, in a roughly linear way.

Sample-barcoded 5' priming and a J-beta primer mix drove a second PCR of roughly 6 to 12 cycles. A single record per CDR3 protein comes from TCRdb applying MiXCR to the 5' RACE reads. The table lists 1 million or so distinct CDR3 sequences, under 55% of them singletons. The length of the CDR3 is 12 residues. Per the germline V gene, CDR1 is ENHRY and CDR2 is SYGVKD. J gave up 6 bases and V 10 bases, and 6 bases lay outside the gene matches. As for this clonotype: The antigen is not known.

Sequencing was performed on blood. The source is a woman aged 60-75 years in good health. J is TRBJ2-3 and V is TRBV10-3; 8 bases match TRBD2. CDR3 DNA sequence: TGTGCCACCAGAGCGGGGGTGGATACGCAGTATTTT. Its translation is CATRAGVDTQYF.